These T cell receptor beta chains were read from a single sample in a study of blood T cells in healthy people across ages. A single record per CDR3 protein comes from TCRdb applying MiXCR to the 5' RACE reads. This repertoire shows roughly 570,000 distinct CDR3 sequences, about 26% found once; its top ten account for around a sixth. Sequences were obtained from blood. These receptors all come from an older woman in good health. Each CDR3 is given with its conserved first and last residue. The D gene is left open where the match is weak. A row's size may be missing; if present it is once, few, many or a size class.

j_gene: TRBJ2-3
len: 16
v_gene: TRBV10-3
abundance: .
d_gene: TRBD2
CDR3nt: TGTGCCATCAGTGAGTTCAGGCGGGGGGGCCAGGATACGCAGTATTTT
CDR3aa: CAISEFRRGGQDTQYF

j_gene: TRBJ2-7
len: 16
v_gene: TRBV4-2
abundance: few
d_gene: TRBD1
CDR3nt: TGTGCCGTCCCGGGACAGGGGGTCCCATGCTCCTACGAGCAGTACTTC
CDR3aa: CAVPGQGVPCSYEQYF

j_gene: TRBJ1-1
len: 13
v_gene: TRBV20-1
abundance: .
d_gene: .
CDR3nt: TGCAGTGCCAGTAGGGGAGGGAACACTGGAGCTTTCTTT
CDR3aa: CSASRGGNTGAFF

j_gene: TRBJ2-5
len: 13
v_gene: TRBV12-3/TRBV12-4
abundance: .
d_gene: .
CDR3nt: TGTGCCAGCAGTTTAGAGGTGCGCGAGACCCAGTACTTC
CDR3aa: CASSLEVRETQYF

j_gene: TRBJ1-2
len: 13
v_gene: TRBV20-1
abundance: few
d_gene: TRBD1
CDR3nt: TGCAGTGCTAGAGCTGACAGGGGCTATGGCTACACCTTC
CDR3aa: CSARADRGYGYTF

j_gene: TRBJ2-3
len: 14
v_gene: TRBV20-1
abundance: .
d_gene: .
CDR3nt: TGCAGTGCTAGAGGCCCGGGCCAGGGAGATACGCAGTATTTT
CDR3aa: CSARGPGQGDTQYF

j_gene: TRBJ2-1
len: 16
v_gene: TRBV11-2
abundance: .
d_gene: .
CDR3nt: TGTGCCAGCAGCTTCGGGGAGGGGGCGATGTCGAATGAGCAGTTCTTC
CDR3aa: CASSFGEGAMSNEQFF

j_gene: TRBJ2-7
len: 12
v_gene: TRBV29-1
abundance: .
d_gene: .
CDR3nt: TGCAGCGTTGGTCGGACCAGCTACGAGCAGTACTTC
CDR3aa: CSVGRTSYEQYF

j_gene: TRBJ2-5
len: 17
v_gene: TRBV6-6
abundance: .
d_gene: .
CDR3nt: TGTGCCAGCAGTCCACCCGAAGGGACAGTCCCAGCGGGGACCCAGTACTTC
CDR3aa: CASSPPEGTVPAGTQYF

j_gene: TRBJ1-3
len: 11
v_gene: TRBV20-1
abundance: .
d_gene: .
CDR3nt: TGCGCAGTTCACGGAGGAAACACCATATATTTT
CDR3aa: CAVHGGNTIYF

j_gene: TRBJ2-7
len: 15
v_gene: TRBV29-1
abundance: .
d_gene: .
CDR3nt: TGCAGCGTTGAGTCCAGACACCAAAACTTCTACGAGCAGTACTTC
CDR3aa: CSVESRHQNFYEQYF

j_gene: TRBJ2-2
len: 14
v_gene: TRBV4-1
abundance: few
d_gene: .
CDR3nt: TGCGCCAGCAGCCGACGGAGGGAACAAGGGGAGCTGTTTTTT
CDR3aa: CASSRRREQGELFF

j_gene: TRBJ1-5
len: 12
v_gene: TRBV10-3
abundance: .
d_gene: .
CDR3nt: TGTGCCATCAGTGAGACGAATCAGCCCCAGCATTTT
CDR3aa: CAISETNQPQHF

j_gene: TRBJ2-3
len: 15
v_gene: TRBV4-3
abundance: once
d_gene: TRBD1
CDR3nt: TGCGCCAGCAGCCAGGCCGCCAGGGGGACAGATACGCAGTATTTT
CDR3aa: CASSQAARGTDTQYF

j_gene: TRBJ1-2
len: 14
v_gene: TRBV2
abundance: .
d_gene: .
CDR3nt: TGTGCCAGCAGTGCGGGACACCCCAACTATGGCTACACCTTC
CDR3aa: CASSAGHPNYGYTF

j_gene: TRBJ2-7
len: 15
v_gene: TRBV6-5
abundance: .
d_gene: .
CDR3nt: TGTGCCAGCAGTGAGTTTTCCGGGGAACCGCACGAGCAGTACTTC
CDR3aa: CASSEFSGEPHEQYF

j_gene: TRBJ2-5
len: 14
v_gene: TRBV6-6
abundance: .
d_gene: TRBD2
CDR3nt: TGTGCCAGCAGTGGACTAGCGGGCCTTGTGGCCCAGTACTTC
CDR3aa: CASSGLAGLVAQYF

j_gene: TRBJ2-5
len: 16
v_gene: TRBV20-1
abundance: .
d_gene: TRBD2
CDR3nt: TGCAGTGCTATTAACTGGGGGGGAGTATTCCAGGAGACCCAGTACTTC
CDR3aa: CSAINWGGVFQETQYF

j_gene: TRBJ2-7
len: 13
v_gene: TRBV3-1
abundance: .
d_gene: TRBD1
CDR3nt: TGTGCCAGTAGCCAGACAGGGGTAACCGAGCAGTACTTC
CDR3aa: CASSQTGVTEQYF

j_gene: TRBJ1-1
len: 15
v_gene: TRBV9
abundance: few
d_gene: TRBD1
CDR3nt: TGTGCCAGCAGTAAACAGGGGGCCCCTTTTGTTGAAGCTTTCTTT
CDR3aa: CASSKQGAPFVEAFF

j_gene: TRBJ2-2
len: 16
v_gene: TRBV6-2/TRBV6-3
abundance: .
d_gene: .
CDR3nt: TGTGCCAGCAGGCAGCTACGGGGGATAAACACCGGGGAGCTGTTTTTT
CDR3aa: CASRQLRGINTGELFF

j_gene: TRBJ2-7
len: 14
v_gene: TRBV7-9
abundance: few
d_gene: TRBD2
CDR3nt: TGTGCCAGCAGGACTAGCGGGTACTCCTACGAGCAGTACTTC
CDR3aa: CASRTSGYSYEQYF

j_gene: TRBJ2-1
len: 15
v_gene: TRBV6-2/TRBV6-3
abundance: few
d_gene: TRBD1
CDR3nt: TGTGCCAGCAGTTACTTGGGACAGGGTCCCAATGAGCAGTTCTTC
CDR3aa: CASSYLGQGPNEQFF

j_gene: TRBJ2-3
len: 14
v_gene: TRBV7-9
abundance: .
d_gene: TRBD1
CDR3nt: TGTGCCAGCAGCCCGGGACAGGGGTCAGATACGCAGTATTTT
CDR3aa: CASSPGQGSDTQYF

j_gene: TRBJ2-3
len: 16
v_gene: TRBV4-3
abundance: .
d_gene: TRBD2
CDR3nt: TGCGCCAGCAGCCAAGGGGGTAGCGGGGGGTTTGATACGCGGTATTTT
CDR3aa: CASSQGGSGGFDTRYF

j_gene: TRBJ2-5
len: 14
v_gene: TRBV5-1
abundance: .
d_gene: TRBD1
CDR3nt: TGCGCCAGCAGCTCTACAGGGGTCGTGGAGACCCAGTACTTC
CDR3aa: CASSSTGVVETQYF

j_gene: TRBJ1-4
len: 14
v_gene: TRBV20-1
abundance: .
d_gene: TRBD1
CDR3nt: TGCAGTGCCCCCTCGGACAGGAGGGGTGAAAAACTGTTTTTT
CDR3aa: CSAPSDRRGEKLFF

j_gene: TRBJ2-7
len: 16
v_gene: TRBV24-1
abundance: .
d_gene: .
CDR3nt: TGTGCCACCAGTGAGTCCGGGGCTCAAAAAACCTACGAGCAGTACTTC
CDR3aa: CATSESGAQKTYEQYF

j_gene: TRBJ2-7
len: 15
v_gene: TRBV20-1
abundance: .
d_gene: .
CDR3nt: TGCAGTGCTAGAGCCCCTAACGGGGGGCTCTACGAGCAGTACTTC
CDR3aa: CSARAPNGGLYEQYF

j_gene: TRBJ2-5
len: 12
v_gene: TRBV10-3
abundance: few
d_gene: .
CDR3nt: TGTGCCATCGGGACTTCTCAAGAGACCCAGTACTTC
CDR3aa: CAIGTSQETQYF

j_gene: TRBJ1-2
len: 12
v_gene: TRBV7-2
abundance: .
d_gene: .
CDR3nt: TGTGCCAGCAGCCCGACAAGGAGTGGCTACACCTTC
CDR3aa: CASSPTRSGYTF

j_gene: TRBJ2-1
len: 16
v_gene: TRBV15
abundance: .
d_gene: .
CDR3nt: TGTGCCACCAGCGGAGATAGGGACGGCCGGGGGAATGAGCAGTTCTTC
CDR3aa: CATSGDRDGRGNEQFF

j_gene: TRBJ1-4
len: 14
v_gene: TRBV20-1
abundance: .
d_gene: .
CDR3nt: TGCAGTGCTAGAGGGGGTATAGTGGATGAAAAACTGTTTTTT
CDR3aa: CSARGGIVDEKLFF

j_gene: TRBJ2-3
len: 16
v_gene: TRBV4-3
abundance: few
d_gene: TRBD2
CDR3nt: TGCGCCAGCAGCCAAGTGTACCAGCGGGGAACAGATACGCAGTATTTT
CDR3aa: CASSQVYQRGTDTQYF

j_gene: TRBJ2-6
len: 16
v_gene: TRBV7-3
abundance: .
d_gene: .
CDR3nt: TGTGCCAGCAGCTTAGATACGAGCTCTGGGGCCAACGTCCTGACTTTC
CDR3aa: CASSLDTSSGANVLTF

j_gene: TRBJ2-3
len: 15
v_gene: TRBV7-2
abundance: .
d_gene: TRBD1
CDR3nt: TGTGCCAGCAGCCCAGGGGGAGTTCGGGGAGATACGCAGTATTTT
CDR3aa: CASSPGGVRGDTQYF

j_gene: TRBJ2-3
len: 13
v_gene: TRBV7-2
abundance: .
d_gene: .
CDR3nt: TGTGCCAGCAGCGGCACCGGGATCCCGATGCAGTATTTT
CDR3aa: CASSGTGIPMQYF

j_gene: TRBJ2-5
len: 14
v_gene: TRBV7-2
abundance: few
d_gene: .
CDR3nt: TGTGCCAGCAGCCCATTTGGTGTACAAGAGACCCAGTACTTC
CDR3aa: CASSPFGVQETQYF

j_gene: TRBJ1-1
len: 12
v_gene: TRBV20-1
abundance: .
d_gene: .
CDR3nt: TGCAGTGTCGCCCCACCAGGACAGTCGACTTTCTTT
CDR3aa: CSVAPPGQSTFF

j_gene: TRBJ2-7
len: 14
v_gene: TRBV13
abundance: .
d_gene: .
CDR3nt: TGTGCCAGCAGCTGGGATTTGGCTTCCTACGAGCAGTACTTC
CDR3aa: CASSWDLASYEQYF

j_gene: TRBJ2-7
len: 15
v_gene: TRBV12-3/TRBV12-4
abundance: .
d_gene: TRBD2
CDR3nt: TGTGCCAGCAGCTCGACTAGCGGGGTACTCTACGAGCAGTACTTC
CDR3aa: CASSSTSGVLYEQYF

j_gene: TRBJ2-5
len: 14
v_gene: TRBV6-5
abundance: .
d_gene: .
CDR3nt: TGTGCCAGCAGTTACCGGACTTTTTCCTACGAGCAGTGCTTC
CDR3aa: CASSYRTFSYEQCF

j_gene: TRBJ2-5
len: 14
v_gene: TRBV7-9
abundance: .
d_gene: TRBD2
CDR3nt: TGTGCCAGCAGTTTCCTCGGACTAGAAGAGACCCAGTACTTC
CDR3aa: CASSFLGLEETQYF

j_gene: TRBJ2-3
len: 14
v_gene: TRBV7-9
abundance: .
d_gene: .
CDR3nt: TGTGCCAGCAGCCAACAGGGAAGTATAGATACGCAGTATTTT
CDR3aa: CASSQQGSIDTQYF

j_gene: TRBJ1-2
len: 14
v_gene: TRBV7-2
abundance: few
d_gene: .
CDR3nt: TGTGCCAGCAGCCCAGGACCGTCCCTCGATGGCTACACCTTC
CDR3aa: CASSPGPSLDGYTF

j_gene: TRBJ2-7
len: 16
v_gene: TRBV21-1
abundance: few
d_gene: .
CDR3nt: TGTGCCAGCAGCCTATACAGAACGTCCGCAGACTACGAGCAGTACTTC
CDR3aa: CASSLYRTSADYEQYF